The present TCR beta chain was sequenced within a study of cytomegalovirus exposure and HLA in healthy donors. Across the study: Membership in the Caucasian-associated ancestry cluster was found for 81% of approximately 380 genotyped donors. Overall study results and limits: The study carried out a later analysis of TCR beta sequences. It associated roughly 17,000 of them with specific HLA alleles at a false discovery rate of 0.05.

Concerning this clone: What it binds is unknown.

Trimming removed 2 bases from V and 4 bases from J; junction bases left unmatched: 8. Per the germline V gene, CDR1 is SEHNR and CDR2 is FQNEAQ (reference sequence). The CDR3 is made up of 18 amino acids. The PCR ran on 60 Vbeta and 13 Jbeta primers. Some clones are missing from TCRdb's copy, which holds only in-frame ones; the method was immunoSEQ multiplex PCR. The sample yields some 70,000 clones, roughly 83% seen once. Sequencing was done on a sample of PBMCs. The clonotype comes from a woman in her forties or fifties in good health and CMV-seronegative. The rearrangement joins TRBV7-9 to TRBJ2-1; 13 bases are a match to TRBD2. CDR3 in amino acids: CASSLMAKTSGGYNEQFF. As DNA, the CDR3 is TGTGCCAGCAGCTTAATGGCCAAGACTAGCGGGGGGTACAATGAGCAGTTCTTC.